The rows below give T cell receptor beta chains drawn from one sample of a study of cytomegalovirus exposure and HLA in healthy donors. The protocol was immunoSEQ multiplex PCR, while the TCRdb copy is restricted to in-frame clones and leaves out a portion. The profile shows approximately 200,000 clones, 70% to 90% of them singletons. The sequencing sample was made of PBMCs. The source of these receptors is a woman aged 18-29 years in good health and CMV-seropositive. Both conserved end residues are part of each CDR3. A D gene is named only where the DNA matches it firmly. Size tells how often a clone was seen (once, few, many) or the class of an expanded clone, and some rows leave it out.

D: .
J: TRBJ1-5
size: few
V: TRBV15
DNA: TGTGCCACCAGCAGAGACAAAGTAACAGGGTGGATTGGCAGGGCAAATCAGCCCCAGCATTTT
CDR3: CATSRDKVTGWIGRANQPQHF

D: TRBD1
J: TRBJ2-5
size: .
V: TRBV7-6
DNA: TGTGCCAGCAGCTTAGGCAGGGGGCAGACCCAGTACTTC
CDR3: CASSLGRGQTQYF

D: TRBD1
J: TRBJ2-5
size: .
V: TRBV10-1
DNA: TGCGCCAGCAGTGATAGGGGGCTACGAGAGACCCAGTACTTC
CDR3: CASSDRGLRETQYF

D: .
J: TRBJ1-1
size: .
V: TRBV11-2
DNA: TGTGCCAGCAGCTTAGATTGTTGGGGGGCGGGGGCCTGTGAAGCTTTCTTT
CDR3: CASSLDCWGAGACEAFF

D: TRBD1
J: TRBJ1-3
size: .
V: TRBV7-9
DNA: TGTGCCAGCAGCTTTGGGACAGGGAACTCTGGAAACACCATATATTTT
CDR3: CASSFGTGNSGNTIYF

D: TRBD1
J: TRBJ1-2
size: .
V: TRBV25-1
DNA: TGTGCCAGCAGTGGCCGGACAGGGGAGGGCTACACCTTC
CDR3: CASSGRTGEGYTF

D: .
J: TRBJ2-1
size: .
V: TRBV4-3
DNA: TGCGCCAGCAGCCAAGGCAGGATTGAGAAGAATGAGCAGTTCTTC
CDR3: CASSQGRIEKNEQFF

D: TRBD1
J: TRBJ1-5
size: .
V: TRBV5-1
DNA: TGCGCCAGCAGCCACACAGGGGGCAATCAGCCCCAGCATTTT
CDR3: CASSHTGGNQPQHF

D: .
J: TRBJ2-7
size: .
V: TRBV21-1
DNA: TGTGCCAGCAGCAAAAGGTGGCGGGGGTACTACGAGCAGTACTTC
CDR3: CASSKRWRGYYEQYF

D: TRBD1
J: TRBJ1-6
size: .
V: TRBV14
DNA: TGTGCCAGCAGCCGGGACAGAGATTCACCCCTCCACTTT
CDR3: CASSRDRDSPLHF